These T cell receptor beta chains were read from a single sample in a study of early T cells in non-severe SARS-CoV-2 infection. MiXCR was run by TCRdb on the 5' RACE reads, yielding one entry per CDR3 protein. Counted here are approximately 99,000 distinct CDR3 sequences, about 12% occurring once; the ten biggest clones make up around 3.2%. Sequenced material: whole blood. The origin of the receptors is an adult who was a healthcare worker with PCR-confirmed SARS-CoV-2 infection or an uninfected control (not recorded which). Both conserved end residues are part of each CDR3. The D gene is left open where the match is weak. Not all rows give a size; the values are once, few, many and, for expanded clones, a class.

TRBV5-1	TRBD1	TRBJ2-1	few	CASSFVGGEGNEQFF
TRBV7-2	-	TRBJ1-4	many	CASSSPLGGRDEKLFF
TRBV19	-	TRBJ1-1	-	CASRRRELVGTEAFF
TRBV6-6	-	TRBJ2-3	-	CASSPNQLAARDTQYF
TRBV12-3/TRBV12-4	-	TRBJ2-1	few	CASSPGNEQFF
TRBV20-1	TRBD1	TRBJ1-1	few	CSAKTGGNTEAFF
TRBV7-8	TRBD1	TRBJ1-2	few	CASSPEPGQGNGYTF
TRBV5-1	TRBD1	TRBJ1-2	few	CASSNSGTGGANYGYTF
TRBV2	TRBD1	TRBJ1-2	-	CASGQDYGYTF
TRBV9	-	TRBJ2-7	many	CASSPSHGSSYEQYF
TRBV12-3/TRBV12-4	-	TRBJ2-7	many	CASSPSGGSSYEQYF
TRBV7-6	TRBD1	TRBJ1-1	many	CASSPSTRQGLSGAFF
TRBV7-9	-	TRBJ1-4	few	CASSGTYQATNEKLFF
TRBV28	-	TRBJ1-1	many	CASSLLAREAFF
TRBV18	-	TRBJ2-5	-	CASSLLTGSQETQYF
TRBV27	TRBD1	TRBJ1-2	-	CASSSGGRGYTF
TRBV20-1	-	TRBJ1-5	few	CSARGVQGQNQPQHF
TRBV10-3	TRBD1	TRBJ1-1	many	CAISGTGNTEAFF
TRBV21-1	-	TRBJ2-7	-	CASSNAGTRISYEQYF
TRBV20-1	-	TRBJ2-3	many	CSASSGPSVGDTQYF
TRBV27	TRBD1	TRBJ2-7	-	CASSAGTGTYEQYF
TRBV6-5	-	TRBJ2-6	-	CASSFGTAFSGANVLTF
TRBV6-5	TRBD2	TRBJ2-5	few	CASSYFSGGLPQETQYF
TRBV12-3/TRBV12-4	TRBD2	TRBJ2-5	many	CASSLRLAGGETQYF
TRBV9	-	TRBJ2-2	many	CASRGGSGNTGELFF
TRBV7-8	TRBD2	TRBJ2-1	-	CASSLAPGLAGNEQFF
TRBV29-1	TRBD1	TRBJ2-7	-	CSVAAAGQGVGVSYEQYF
TRBV7-3	-	TRBJ2-7	few	CASSFEPTGEQYF
TRBV30	-	TRBJ1-2	many	CAWSVRRGRWRYGYTF
TRBV5-1	TRBD1	TRBJ2-5	-	CASTAAGGVETQYF
TRBV7-3	-	TRBJ2-1	few	CASSRGGSENEQFF
TRBV29-1	-	TRBJ2-2	-	CSVESERRGELFF
TRBV6-4	-	TRBJ2-1	-	CASTHAGRDDNEQFF
TRBV5-5	-	TRBJ2-5	many	CASSFGLLQETQYF
TRBV7-6	-	TRBJ2-1	many	CASSLGESGQFF
TRBV7-9	-	TRBJ1-6	many	CASSRREGSYNSPLHF
TRBV9	TRBD2	TRBJ2-1	-	CASSARLAGGYEQFF
TRBV29-1	TRBD2	TRBJ2-7	-	CSVEEVSGSYEQYF
TRBV7-2	-	TRBJ1-2	many	CASSFRTGYTF
TRBV29-1	-	TRBJ1-2	-	CSLGRSDGYTF
TRBV20-1	-	TRBJ1-3	few	CSAEKGAGNTIYF
TRBV21-1	-	TRBJ1-1	many	CASSKTQGDGTEVFF
TRBV5-1	-	TRBJ2-5	many	CASSRIEQETQYF
TRBV5-1	TRBD2	TRBJ2-5	few	CASSSLAAQETQYF
TRBV6-1	TRBD1	TRBJ1-5	few	CASSETGGDQPQHF
TRBV6-5	TRBD1	TRBJ1-1	-	CASSSDRGTPEAFF
TRBV27	-	TRBJ2-7	-	CASSSQGTPYEQYF
TRBV9	-	TRBJ1-1	many	CASSLSPSLNTEAFF
TRBV5-6	-	TRBJ2-7	few	CASSTRQPGSYEQYF
TRBV6-2/TRBV6-3	-	TRBJ2-1	few	CASSSTKPAYNEQFF
TRBV3-1	TRBD1	TRBJ2-2	many	CASSQVIRDRGGGELFF
TRBV11-2	TRBD2	TRBJ2-1	many	CASSPVAGGAYNEQFF
TRBV27	TRBD2	TRBJ2-7	many	CASSLLPSGGTFSYEQYF
TRBV7-3	TRBD1	TRBJ2-1	few	CASSPQDGDRDHNEQFF
TRBV6-5	-	TRBJ1-1	many	CASSPDMGGWNTEAFF
TRBV28	TRBD1	TRBJ2-1	few	CASSKTGGSYNEQFF
TRBV20-1	-	TRBJ1-3	-	CSASLENTIYF
TRBV28	-	TRBJ1-5	-	CASSLSGSQPQHF
TRBV2	TRBD1	TRBJ2-5	once	CASRLGQGGETQYF
TRBV14	TRBD1	TRBJ1-4	-	CASSQRTGLREKLFF